These T cell receptor beta chains were read from a single sample in a study of cytomegalovirus exposure and HLA in healthy donors. The repertoire was sequenced with immunoSEQ multiplex PCR; TCRdb's copy has only in-frame clones and lacks some. The sample has about 150,000 clones, 66% seen once. Specimen: PBMCs. The source of these receptors is a human donor in good health. CDR3s leave out the opening cysteine and the closing phenylalanine or tryptophan. The order of the fields is clone size, V gene, CDR3 protein. Clone size is stated in some rows and not others, as once, few, many or a class when expanded.

clone size: NA; V gene: TRBV9; CDR3 protein: ASSVGSGTSVKNIQY
clone size: NA; V gene: TRBV11-3; CDR3 protein: ASSLGGAGNSPLH
clone size: once; V gene: TRBV5-6; CDR3 protein: ASSLGYSSYEQY
clone size: NA; V gene: TRBV6-6; CDR3 protein: ASSSSGYEQY
clone size: NA; V gene: TRBV18; CDR3 protein: ASSSTGFGNAIY
clone size: NA; V gene: TRBV7-2; CDR3 protein: ASSFRGSGANVLT
clone size: NA; V gene: TRBV7-9; CDR3 protein: ASSFIDRGHEQY
clone size: NA; V gene: TRBV15; CDR3 protein: ATSGGGYEQY
clone size: NA; V gene: TRBV2; CDR3 protein: ASSDPRGRNTEAF
clone size: NA; V gene: TRBV6-5; CDR3 protein: ASSVIAGAYNEQF
clone size: NA; V gene: TRBV18; CDR3 protein: ASSPHSNEQY
clone size: NA; V gene: TRBV29-1; CDR3 protein: SGGDYEQY
clone size: NA; V gene: TRBV2; CDR3 protein: ASRGREGNTDTQY
clone size: NA; V gene: TRBV10-1; CDR3 protein: ASSESRVADTQY
clone size: few; V gene: TRBV10-3; CDR3 protein: AISETTGAETQY
clone size: NA; V gene: TRBV5-1; CDR3 protein: ASTLDPGGGYEQY
clone size: NA; V gene: TRBV19; CDR3 protein: ASSTSTSSYEQY
clone size: NA; V gene: TRBV28; CDR3 protein: ASSLKGATSSYNEQF
clone size: NA; V gene: TRBV6-1; CDR3 protein: ASSEFDSGMVGNIQY
clone size: NA; V gene: TRBV7-9; CDR3 protein: ASRPGGGANVLT
clone size: NA; V gene: TRBV7-9; CDR3 protein: ASSSETGISDTQY
clone size: few; V gene: TRBV19; CDR3 protein: ASSTLEGQSYEQY
clone size: once; V gene: TRBV29-1; CDR3 protein: SVATSGVSYNEQF
clone size: NA; V gene: TRBV7-3; CDR3 protein: ASSLGQGVDEQF
clone size: once; V gene: TRBV7-2; CDR3 protein: ASSLAHRRARADTQY
clone size: NA; V gene: TRBV14; CDR3 protein: ASSPFGGRGSGRPGGEQY
clone size: NA; V gene: TRBV12-5; CDR3 protein: ASGLRTSGNYEQY
clone size: NA; V gene: TRBV9; CDR3 protein: ASSVDGSSSYEQY
clone size: few; V gene: TRBV10-1; CDR3 protein: ASSESPLAGGADTQY
clone size: NA; V gene: TRBV27; CDR3 protein: ASSSIPGTASSYEQY
clone size: NA; V gene: TRBV29-1; CDR3 protein: SVGGGQGVSYEQY
clone size: NA; V gene: TRBV10-3; CDR3 protein: AISVGDSYSNQPQH
clone size: NA; V gene: TRBV6-5; CDR3 protein: ASSSGQEGYEQY
clone size: once; V gene: TRBV27; CDR3 protein: ASSLTGGNQPQH
clone size: NA; V gene: TRBV21-1; CDR3 protein: ASSKRVGQGDSYEQY
clone size: NA; V gene: TRBV10-2; CDR3 protein: ASSEGQRVVQY
clone size: NA; V gene: TRBV7-6; CDR3 protein: ASSPPAVGAHEQY
clone size: NA; V gene: TRBV7-8; CDR3 protein: ASSLLLGTSGPNNEQF
clone size: NA; V gene: TRBV6-1; CDR3 protein: ASSETRGAGQPQH
clone size: NA; V gene: TRBV6-6; CDR3 protein: ASSYLSVAYEQY
clone size: NA; V gene: TRBV4-1; CDR3 protein: ASSQPDNQETQY
clone size: NA; V gene: TRBV2; CDR3 protein: ASSRQAVTNTEAF